This note documents a single TCR beta chain sequence. TCRdb's copy holds only in-frame clones and misses some; the assay was immunoSEQ multiplex PCR. This table has 80,000 to 95,000 clones, around 80% appearing once. This entry belongs to a study of blood T cell repertoires in COVID-19. About the study: The origin of the acute and convalescent COVID-19 samples was the United States, Italy and Spain.

The CDR3 spans 15 residues. Germline V gene lookup returns CDR1 SGHRS and CDR2 YFSETQ. V lost 6 bases, J lost 0 bases, and 5 bases stayed unmatched. The receptor comes from a woman aged 80 or over with active or convalescent COVID-19. Sequenced: peripheral blood. The rearrangement links TRBV5-1 to TRBJ2-1; 8 bases align to TRBD2. In DNA form, the CDR3 reads TGCGCCAGCACCTCGGGGGGGAGCTCCTACAATGAGCAGTTCTTC. The encoded protein is CASTSGGSSYNEQFF.